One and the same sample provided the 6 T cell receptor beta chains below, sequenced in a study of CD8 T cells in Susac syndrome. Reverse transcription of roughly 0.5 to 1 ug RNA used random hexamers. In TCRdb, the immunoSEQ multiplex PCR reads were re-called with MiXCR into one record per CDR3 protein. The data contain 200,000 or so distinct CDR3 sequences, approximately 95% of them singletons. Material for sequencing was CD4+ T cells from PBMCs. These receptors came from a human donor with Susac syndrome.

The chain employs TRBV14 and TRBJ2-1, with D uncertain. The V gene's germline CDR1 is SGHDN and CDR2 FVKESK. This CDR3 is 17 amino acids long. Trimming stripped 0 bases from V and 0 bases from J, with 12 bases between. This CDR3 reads CASSQDLFPSSYNEQFF. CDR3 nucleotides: TGTGCCAGCAGCCAAGATCTTTTCCCCAGCTCCTACAATGAGCAGTTCTTC.

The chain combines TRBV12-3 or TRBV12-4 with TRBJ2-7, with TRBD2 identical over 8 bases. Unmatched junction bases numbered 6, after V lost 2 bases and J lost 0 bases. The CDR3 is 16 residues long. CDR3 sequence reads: CASSLRGGGLSYEQYF. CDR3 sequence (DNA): TGTGCCAGCAGTTTAAGGGGCGGGGGGCTCTCCTACGAGCAGTACTTC.

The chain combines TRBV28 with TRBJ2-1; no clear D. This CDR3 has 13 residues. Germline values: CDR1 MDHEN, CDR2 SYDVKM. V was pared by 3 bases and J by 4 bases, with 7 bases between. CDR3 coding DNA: TGTGCCAGCAGTTTTTTCGGGTACAATGAGCAGTTCTTC. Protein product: CASSFFGYNEQFF. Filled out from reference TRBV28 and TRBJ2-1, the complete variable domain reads DVKVTQSSRYLVKRTGEKVFLECVQDMDHENMFWYRQDPGLGLRLIYFSYDVKMKEKGDIPEGYSVSREKKERFSLILESASTNQTSMYLCASSFFGYNEQFFGPGTRLTVL.

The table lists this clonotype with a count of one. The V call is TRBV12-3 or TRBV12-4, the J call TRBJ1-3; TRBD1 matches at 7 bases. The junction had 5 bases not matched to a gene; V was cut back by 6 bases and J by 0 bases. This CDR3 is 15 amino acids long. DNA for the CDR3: TGTGCCAGCAGCTCCCGACAGGGCTCTGGAAACACCATATATTTT. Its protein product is CASSSRQGSGNTIYF.

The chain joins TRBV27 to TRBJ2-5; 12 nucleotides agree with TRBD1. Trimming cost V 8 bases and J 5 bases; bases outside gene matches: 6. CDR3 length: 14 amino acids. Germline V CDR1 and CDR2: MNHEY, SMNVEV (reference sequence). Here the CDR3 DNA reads TGTGCCAGCGGGACAGGGGGCGCTGTGGAGACCCAGTACTTC. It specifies CASGTGGAVETQYF.

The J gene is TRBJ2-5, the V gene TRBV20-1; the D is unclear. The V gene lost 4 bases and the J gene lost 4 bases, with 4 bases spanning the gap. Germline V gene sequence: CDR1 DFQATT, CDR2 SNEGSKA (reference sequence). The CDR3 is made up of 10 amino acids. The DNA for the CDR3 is TGCAGTGCTACACTAGAGACCCAGTACTTC. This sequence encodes CSATLETQYF.